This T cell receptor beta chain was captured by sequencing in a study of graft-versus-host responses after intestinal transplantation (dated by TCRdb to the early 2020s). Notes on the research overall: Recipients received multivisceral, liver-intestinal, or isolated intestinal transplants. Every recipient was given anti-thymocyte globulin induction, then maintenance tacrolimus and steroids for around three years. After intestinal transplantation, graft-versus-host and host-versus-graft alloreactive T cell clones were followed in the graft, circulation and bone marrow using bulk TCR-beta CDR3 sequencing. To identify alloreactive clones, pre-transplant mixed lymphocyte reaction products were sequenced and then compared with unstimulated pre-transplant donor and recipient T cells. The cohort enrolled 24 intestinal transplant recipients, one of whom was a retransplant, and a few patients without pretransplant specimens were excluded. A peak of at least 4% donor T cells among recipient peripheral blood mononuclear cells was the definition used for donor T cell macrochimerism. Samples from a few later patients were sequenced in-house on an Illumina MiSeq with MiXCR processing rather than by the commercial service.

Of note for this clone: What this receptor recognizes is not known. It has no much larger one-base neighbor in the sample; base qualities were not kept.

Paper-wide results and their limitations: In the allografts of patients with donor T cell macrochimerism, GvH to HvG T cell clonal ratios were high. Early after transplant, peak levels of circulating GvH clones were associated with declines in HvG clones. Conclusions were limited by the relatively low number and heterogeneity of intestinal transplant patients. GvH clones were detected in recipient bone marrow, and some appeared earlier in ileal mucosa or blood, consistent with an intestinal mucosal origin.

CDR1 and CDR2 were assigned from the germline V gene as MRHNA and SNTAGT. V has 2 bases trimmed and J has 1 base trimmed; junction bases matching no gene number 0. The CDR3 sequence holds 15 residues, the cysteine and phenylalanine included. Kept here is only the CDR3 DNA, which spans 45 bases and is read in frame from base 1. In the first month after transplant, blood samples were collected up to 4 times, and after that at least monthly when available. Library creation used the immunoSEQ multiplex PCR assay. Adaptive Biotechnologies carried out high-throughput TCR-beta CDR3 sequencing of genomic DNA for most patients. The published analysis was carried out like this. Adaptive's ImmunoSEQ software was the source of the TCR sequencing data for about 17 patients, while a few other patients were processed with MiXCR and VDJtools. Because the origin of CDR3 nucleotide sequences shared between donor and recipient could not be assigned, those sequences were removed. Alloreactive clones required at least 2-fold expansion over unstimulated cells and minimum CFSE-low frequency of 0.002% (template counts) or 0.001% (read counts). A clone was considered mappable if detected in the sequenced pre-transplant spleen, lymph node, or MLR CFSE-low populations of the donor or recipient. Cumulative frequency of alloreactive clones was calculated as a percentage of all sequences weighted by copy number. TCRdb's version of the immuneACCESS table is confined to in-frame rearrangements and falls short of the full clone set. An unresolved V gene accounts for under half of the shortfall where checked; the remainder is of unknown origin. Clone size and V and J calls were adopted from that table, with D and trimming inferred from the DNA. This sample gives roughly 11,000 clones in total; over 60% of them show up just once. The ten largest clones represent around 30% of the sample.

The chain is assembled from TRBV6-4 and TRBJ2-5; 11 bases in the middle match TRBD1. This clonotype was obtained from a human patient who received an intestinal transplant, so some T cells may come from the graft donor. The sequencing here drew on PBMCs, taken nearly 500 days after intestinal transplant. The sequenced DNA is TGTGCCAGCAGTGACGGGACAGGGGGCCAAGAGACCCAGTACTTC. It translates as CASSDGTGGQETQYF.